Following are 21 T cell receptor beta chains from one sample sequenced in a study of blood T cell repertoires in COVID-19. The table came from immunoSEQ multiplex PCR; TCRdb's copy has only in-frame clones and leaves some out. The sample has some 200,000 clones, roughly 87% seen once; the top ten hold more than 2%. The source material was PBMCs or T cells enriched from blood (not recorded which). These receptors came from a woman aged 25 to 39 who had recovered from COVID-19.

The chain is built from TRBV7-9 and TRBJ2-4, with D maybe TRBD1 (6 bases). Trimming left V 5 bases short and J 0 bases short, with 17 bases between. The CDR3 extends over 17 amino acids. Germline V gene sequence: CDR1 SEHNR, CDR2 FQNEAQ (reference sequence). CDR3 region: CASSPWTDTLAKNIQYF. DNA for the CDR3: TGTGCCAGCAGCCCCTGGACAGATACTTTAGCCAAAAACATTCAGTACTTC.

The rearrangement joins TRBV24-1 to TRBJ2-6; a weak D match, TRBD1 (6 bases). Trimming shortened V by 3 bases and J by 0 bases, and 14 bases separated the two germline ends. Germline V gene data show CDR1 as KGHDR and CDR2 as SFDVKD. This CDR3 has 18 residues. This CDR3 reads CATSDRSGTHSGANVLTF. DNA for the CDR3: TGTGCCACCAGTGATCGCTCAGGGACACACTCTGGGGCCAACGTCCTGACTTTC.

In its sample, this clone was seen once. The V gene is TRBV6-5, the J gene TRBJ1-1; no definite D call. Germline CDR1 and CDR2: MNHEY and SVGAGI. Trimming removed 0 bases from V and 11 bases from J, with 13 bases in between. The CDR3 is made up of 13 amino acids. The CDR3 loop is CASSYSTDGEAFF. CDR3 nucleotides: TGTGCCAGCAGTTACTCTACGGACGGGGAGGCTTTCTTT.

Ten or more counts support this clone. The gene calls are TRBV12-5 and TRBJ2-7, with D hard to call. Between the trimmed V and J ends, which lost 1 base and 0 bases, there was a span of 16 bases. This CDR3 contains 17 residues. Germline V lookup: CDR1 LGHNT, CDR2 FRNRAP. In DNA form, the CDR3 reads TGTGCTAGTGGTTTGGGCACAGTCGGAATACGCTCCTACGAGCAGTACTTC. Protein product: CASGLGTVGIRSYEQYF. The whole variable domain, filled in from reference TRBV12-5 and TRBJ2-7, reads DARVTQTPRHKVTEMGQEVTMRCQPILGHNTVFWYRQTMMQGLELLAYFRNRAPLDDSGMPKDRFSAEMPDATLATLKIQPSEPRDSAVYFCASGLGTVGIRSYEQYFGPGTRLTVT.

In DNA form, the CDR3 reads TGTGCCAGCAGTCTAACAGGGGATAATGAAAAACTGTTTTTT. Amino acids: CASSLTGDNEKLFF. V is TRBV6-5 and J is TRBJ1-4, with 7 bases that match TRBD1. The germline V gene has CDR1 MNHEY and CDR2 SVGAGI. The V gene end was trimmed by 5 bases and the J gene end by 4 bases; junction bases not matched to a gene: 4. The CDR3 runs 14 residues.

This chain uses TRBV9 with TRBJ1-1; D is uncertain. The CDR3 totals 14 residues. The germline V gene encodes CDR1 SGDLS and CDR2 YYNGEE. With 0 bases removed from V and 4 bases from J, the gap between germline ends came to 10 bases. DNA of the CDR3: TGTGCCAGCAGCGTAGATCCCTCCTCCACTGAAGCTTTCTTT. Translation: CASSVDPSSTEAFF.

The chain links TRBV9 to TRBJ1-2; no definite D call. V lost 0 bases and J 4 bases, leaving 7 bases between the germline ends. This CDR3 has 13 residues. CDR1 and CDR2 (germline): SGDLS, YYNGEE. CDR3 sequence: CASSVGQAYGYTF. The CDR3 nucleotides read TGTGCCAGCAGCGTAGGGCAGGCCTATGGCTACACCTTC.

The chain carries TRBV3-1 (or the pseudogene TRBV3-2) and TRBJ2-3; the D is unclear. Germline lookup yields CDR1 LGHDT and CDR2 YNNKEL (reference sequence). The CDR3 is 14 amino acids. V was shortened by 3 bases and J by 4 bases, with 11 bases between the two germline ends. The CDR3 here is CASSQLSVADTQYF. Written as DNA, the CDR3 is TGTGCCAGCAGCCAGTTGTCCGTAGCAGATACGCAGTATTTT.

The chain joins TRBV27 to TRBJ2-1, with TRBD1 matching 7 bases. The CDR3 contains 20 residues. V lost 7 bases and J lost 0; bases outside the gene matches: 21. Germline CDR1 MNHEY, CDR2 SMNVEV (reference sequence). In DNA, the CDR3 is TGTGCCAGCAAGTGGGAACGAGCCGGGACAGTCTATAGCTCCTACAATGAGCAGTTCTTC. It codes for CASKWERAGTVYSSYNEQFF.

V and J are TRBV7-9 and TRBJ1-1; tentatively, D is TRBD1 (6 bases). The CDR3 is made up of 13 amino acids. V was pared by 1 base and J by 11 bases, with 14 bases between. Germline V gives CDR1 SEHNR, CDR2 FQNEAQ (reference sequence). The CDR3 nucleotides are TGTGCCAGCAGCTTAGGAGCCAAGAGGGGGGCTTTCTTT. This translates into CASSLGAKRGAFF.

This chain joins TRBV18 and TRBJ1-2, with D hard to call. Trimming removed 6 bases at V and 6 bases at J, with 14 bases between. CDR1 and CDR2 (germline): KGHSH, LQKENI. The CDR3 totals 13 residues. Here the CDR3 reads CASSVLEDDGYTF. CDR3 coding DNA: TGTGCCAGCTCCGTATTGGAGGATGATGGCTACACCTTC.

The CDR3 DNA sequence: TGCGCCAGCAGCCAAGGTGTTGGGAGGGGGGGCTACGAGCAGTACTTC. Protein: CASSQGVGRGGYEQYF. This rearrangement joins TRBV4-3 to TRBJ2-7, with D possibly TRBD2 on 7 matching bases. The CDR3 length is 16 residues. The germline gives CDR1 LGHNA, CDR2 YSLEER. Trimming shortened V by 1 base and J by 3 bases, and 16 bases separated the two germline ends.

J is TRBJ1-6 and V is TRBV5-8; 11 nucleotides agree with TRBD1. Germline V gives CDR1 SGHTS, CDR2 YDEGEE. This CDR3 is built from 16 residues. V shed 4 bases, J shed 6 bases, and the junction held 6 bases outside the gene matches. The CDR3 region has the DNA TGTGCCAGCAGCCCACGGACAGGGGGCTTTAATTCACCCCTCCACTTT. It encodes CASSPRTGGFNSPLHF.

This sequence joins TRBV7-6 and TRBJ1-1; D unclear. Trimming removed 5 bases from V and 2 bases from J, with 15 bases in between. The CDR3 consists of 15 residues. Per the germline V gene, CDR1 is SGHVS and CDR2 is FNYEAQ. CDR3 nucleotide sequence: TGTGCCAGCAGCCCCTCTATGGTAAAAAACACTGAAGCTTTCTTT. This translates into CASSPSMVKNTEAFF. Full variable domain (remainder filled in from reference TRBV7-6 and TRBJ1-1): GAGVSQSPRYKVTKRGQDVALRCDPISGHVSLYWYRQALGQGPEFLTYFNYEAQQDKSGLPNDRFSAERPEGSISTLTIQRTEQRDSAMYRCASSPSMVKNTEAFFGQGTRLTVV.

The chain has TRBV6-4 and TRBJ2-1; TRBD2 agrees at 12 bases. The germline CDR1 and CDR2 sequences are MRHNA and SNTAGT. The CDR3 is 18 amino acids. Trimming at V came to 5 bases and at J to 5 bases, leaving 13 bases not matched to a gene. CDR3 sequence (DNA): TGTGCCAGCAGTCGGGACAGTGGACTAGCGGGACGTAACAATGAGCAGTTCTTC. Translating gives CASSRDSGLAGRNNEQFF.

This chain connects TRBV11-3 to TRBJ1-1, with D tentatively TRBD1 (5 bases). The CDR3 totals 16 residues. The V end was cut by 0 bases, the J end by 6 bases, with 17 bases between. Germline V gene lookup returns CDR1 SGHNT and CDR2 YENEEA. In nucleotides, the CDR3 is TGTGCCAGCAGCTTAGACTCTTGGGGGGGAAAGTCTGAAGCTTTCTTT. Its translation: CASSLDSWGGKSEAFF.

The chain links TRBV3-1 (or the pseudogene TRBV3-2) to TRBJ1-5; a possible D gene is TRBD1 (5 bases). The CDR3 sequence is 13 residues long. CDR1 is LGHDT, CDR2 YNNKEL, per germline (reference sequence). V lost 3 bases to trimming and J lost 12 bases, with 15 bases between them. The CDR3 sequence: CASSHSVGGGQHF. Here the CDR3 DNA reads TGTGCCAGCAGCCATTCCGTCGGCGGGGGCCAGCATTTT.

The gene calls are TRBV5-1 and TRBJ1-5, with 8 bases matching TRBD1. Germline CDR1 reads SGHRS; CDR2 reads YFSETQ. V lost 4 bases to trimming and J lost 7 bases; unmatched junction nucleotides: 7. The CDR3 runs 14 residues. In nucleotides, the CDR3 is TGCGCCAGCAGCAAAGGACAGGGAGAGCAGCCCCAGCATTTT. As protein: CASSKGQGEQPQHF.

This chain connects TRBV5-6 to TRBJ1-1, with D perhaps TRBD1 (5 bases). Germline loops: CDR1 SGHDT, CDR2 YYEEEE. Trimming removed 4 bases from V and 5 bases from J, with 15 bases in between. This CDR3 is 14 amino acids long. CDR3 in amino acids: CASSLVGVRTEAFF. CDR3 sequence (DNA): TGTGCCAGCAGCCTAGTAGGGGTTCGTACTGAAGCTTTCTTT.

Here the CDR3 DNA reads TGTGCCAGCAGCTTAGGGGAGGAGAACACTGAAGCTTTCTTT. Encoded protein: CASSLGEENTEAFF. The chain is built from TRBV7-6 and TRBJ1-1; D remains ambiguous. The V gene lost 1 base and the J gene lost 1 base, with 7 bases spanning the gap. Germline V gene data show CDR1 as SGHVS and CDR2 as FNYEAQ. The CDR3 is 14 amino acids.

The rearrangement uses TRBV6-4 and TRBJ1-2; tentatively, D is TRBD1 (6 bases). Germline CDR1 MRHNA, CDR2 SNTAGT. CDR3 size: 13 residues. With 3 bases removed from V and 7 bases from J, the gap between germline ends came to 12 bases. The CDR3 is CASSEFSGAGYTF. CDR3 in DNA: TGTGCCAGCAGTGAGTTTTCAGGGGCTGGCTACACCTTC.